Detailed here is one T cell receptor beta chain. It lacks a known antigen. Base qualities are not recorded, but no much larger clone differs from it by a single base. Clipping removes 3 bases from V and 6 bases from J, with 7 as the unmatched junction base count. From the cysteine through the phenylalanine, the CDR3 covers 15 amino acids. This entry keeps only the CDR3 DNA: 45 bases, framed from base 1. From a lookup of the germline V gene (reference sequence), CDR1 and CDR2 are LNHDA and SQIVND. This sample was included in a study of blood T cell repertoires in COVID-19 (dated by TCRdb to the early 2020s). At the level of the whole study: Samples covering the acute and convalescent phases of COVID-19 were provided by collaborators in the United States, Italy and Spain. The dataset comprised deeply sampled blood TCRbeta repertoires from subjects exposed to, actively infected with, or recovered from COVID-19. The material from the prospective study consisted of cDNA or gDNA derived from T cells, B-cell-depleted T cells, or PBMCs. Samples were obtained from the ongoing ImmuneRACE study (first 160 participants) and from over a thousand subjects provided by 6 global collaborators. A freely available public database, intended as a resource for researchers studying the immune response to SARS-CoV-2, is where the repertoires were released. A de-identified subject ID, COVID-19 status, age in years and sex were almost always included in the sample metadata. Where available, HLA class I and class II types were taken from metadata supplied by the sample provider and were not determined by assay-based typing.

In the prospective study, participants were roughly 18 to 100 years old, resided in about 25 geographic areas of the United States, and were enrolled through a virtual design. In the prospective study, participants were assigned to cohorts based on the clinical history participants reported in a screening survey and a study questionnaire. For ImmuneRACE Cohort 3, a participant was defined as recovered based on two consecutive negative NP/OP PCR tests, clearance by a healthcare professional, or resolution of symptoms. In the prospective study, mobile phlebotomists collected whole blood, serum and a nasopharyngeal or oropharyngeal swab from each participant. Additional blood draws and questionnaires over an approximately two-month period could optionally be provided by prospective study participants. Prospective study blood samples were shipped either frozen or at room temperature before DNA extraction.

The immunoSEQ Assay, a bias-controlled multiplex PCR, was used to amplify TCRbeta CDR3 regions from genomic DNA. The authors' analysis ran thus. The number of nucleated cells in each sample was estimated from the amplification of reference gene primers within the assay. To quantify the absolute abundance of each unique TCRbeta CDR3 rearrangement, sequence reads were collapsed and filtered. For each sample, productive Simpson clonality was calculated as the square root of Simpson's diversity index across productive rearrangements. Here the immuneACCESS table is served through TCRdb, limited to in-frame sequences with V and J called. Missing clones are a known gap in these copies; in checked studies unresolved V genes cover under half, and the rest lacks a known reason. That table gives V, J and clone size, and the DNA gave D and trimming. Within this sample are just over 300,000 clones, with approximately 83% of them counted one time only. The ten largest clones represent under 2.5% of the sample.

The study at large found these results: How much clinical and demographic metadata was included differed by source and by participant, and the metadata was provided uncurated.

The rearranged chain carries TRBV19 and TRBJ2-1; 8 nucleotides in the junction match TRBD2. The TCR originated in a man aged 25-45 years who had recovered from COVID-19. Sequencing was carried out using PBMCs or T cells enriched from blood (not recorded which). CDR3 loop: CASSIRGGFGNEQFF. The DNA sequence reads TGTGCCAGTAGTATCCGGGGGGGTTTTGGCAATGAGCAGTTCTTC.